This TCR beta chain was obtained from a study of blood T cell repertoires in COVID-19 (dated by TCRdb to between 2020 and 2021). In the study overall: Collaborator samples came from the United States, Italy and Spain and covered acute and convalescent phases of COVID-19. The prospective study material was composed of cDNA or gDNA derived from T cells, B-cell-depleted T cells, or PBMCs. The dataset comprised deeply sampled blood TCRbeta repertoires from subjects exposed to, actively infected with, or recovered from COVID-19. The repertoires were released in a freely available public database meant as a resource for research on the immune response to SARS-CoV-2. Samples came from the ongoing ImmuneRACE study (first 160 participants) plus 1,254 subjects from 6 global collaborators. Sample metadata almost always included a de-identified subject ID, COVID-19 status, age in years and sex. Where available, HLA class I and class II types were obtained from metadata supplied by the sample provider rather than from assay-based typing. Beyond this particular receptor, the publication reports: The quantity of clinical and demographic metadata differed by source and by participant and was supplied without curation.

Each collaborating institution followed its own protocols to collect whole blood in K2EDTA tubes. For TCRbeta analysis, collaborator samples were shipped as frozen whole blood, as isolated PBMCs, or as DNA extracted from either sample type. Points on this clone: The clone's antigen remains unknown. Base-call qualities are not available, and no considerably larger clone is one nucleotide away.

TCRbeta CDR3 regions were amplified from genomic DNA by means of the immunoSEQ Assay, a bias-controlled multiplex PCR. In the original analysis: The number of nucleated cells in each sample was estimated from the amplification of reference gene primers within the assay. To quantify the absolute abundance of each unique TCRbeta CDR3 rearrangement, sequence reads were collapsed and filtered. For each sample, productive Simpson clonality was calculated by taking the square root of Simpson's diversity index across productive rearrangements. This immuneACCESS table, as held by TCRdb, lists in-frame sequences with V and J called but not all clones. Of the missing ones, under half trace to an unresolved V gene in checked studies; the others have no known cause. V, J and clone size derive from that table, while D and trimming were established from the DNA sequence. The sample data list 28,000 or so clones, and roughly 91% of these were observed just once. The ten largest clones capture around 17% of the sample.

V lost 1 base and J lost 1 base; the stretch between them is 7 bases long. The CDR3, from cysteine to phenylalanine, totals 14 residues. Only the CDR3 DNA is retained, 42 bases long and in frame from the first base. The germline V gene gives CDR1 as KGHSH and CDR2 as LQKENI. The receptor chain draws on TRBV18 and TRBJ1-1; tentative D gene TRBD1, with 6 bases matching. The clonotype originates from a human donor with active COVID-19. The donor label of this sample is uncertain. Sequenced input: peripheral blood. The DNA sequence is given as TGTGCCAGCTCACCACAAGGGGGGAACACTGAAGCTTTCTTT. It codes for CASSPQGGNTEAFF.